This TCR beta chain was observed in a study of T-cell memory formation after mild COVID-19. TCRdb recomputed calls from the 5' RACE reads with MiXCR, one row per CDR3 protein. The sample includes around 110,000 distinct CDR3 sequences, over 15% of them seen just once. Note on this clonotype: The antigen is unknown.

Broader study findings: Day 15 to 85 contractors were CD4/CD8 balanced; later expanders leaned CD4+.

The germline gives CDR1 MDHEN, CDR2 SYDVKM. This CDR3 is built from 17 residues. The germline V and J ends were trimmed by 1 base and 3 bases, with 16 bases remaining between them. The chain is built from TRBV28 and TRBJ2-1, with D uncertain. Sequencing input: PBMCs or a T cell subset sorted from them (not recorded which). This receptor was identified in an adult woman who had mild COVID-19 (a few samples of this study predate the infection). Cell type and time point are not known. The CDR3 DNA sequence: TGTGCCAGCAGTTTATACGATAGCTCACCCTTCTACAATGAGCAGTTCTTC. This encodes CASSLYDSSPFYNEQFF.